The clone carrying this T cell receptor beta chain was observed many times. Its matching antigen is unknown. The sample belongs to a study of T cells in Graves' hyperthyroidism and ophthalmopathy. Study-wide findings and caveats: Within blood appeared most thyroid clonotypes that had expanded above 0.001. A 13 V-J model separated ophthalmopathy from stable hyperthyroidism. Ophthalmopathy was model-predicted a median approximately six months pre-onset.

Diagnosing involved the use of clinical symptoms, serum thyroxine and TRAb, thyroid ultrasound and orbital computed tomography. Per germline, CDR1 KGHDR and CDR2 SFDVKD. Trimming removed 3 bases from V and 5 bases from J, with 12 bases in between. There are 14 residues in the CDR3. TCR beta CDR3 regions were amplified from RNA transcripts. HTBI primers were the set used in a first-round RT-PCR of the TCR CDR3. TCRdb ran MiXCR on the multiplex PCR reads and lists one entry per CDR3 protein. This sample yields 450,000 to 700,000 distinct CDR3 sequences, of which around 46% are seen a single time; roughly 19% belongs to the top ten.

The chain couples TRBV24-1 to TRBJ1-2; D unresolved. Sequencing was done on a sample of peripheral blood or thyroid tissue (not recorded which). The sequence came from an adult woman with Graves' disease, either hyperthyroidism or ophthalmopathy (not recorded which). As DNA, the CDR3 is TGTGCCACCAGTGATACCCTCGGAGGGTATGGCTACACCTTC. As protein: CATSDTLGGYGYTF.